A single sample gave rise to the 15 T cell receptor beta chains below, sequenced in a study of blood T cell repertoires in COVID-19. Sequencing used immunoSEQ multiplex PCR; TCRdb keeps in-frame clones, though not all of them. Of some 50,000 clones listed, more than 75% were seen once; the top ten hold 2% to 2.5%. Source material: peripheral blood. The source of these receptors is a woman aged 80 or over with COVID-19, enrolled during active disease.

The table lists this clone with a few counts. The chain carries TRBV9 and TRBJ1-3, with 8 positions matching TRBD1. Germline-derived CDR1 and CDR2 are SGDLS and YYNGEE. The junction had 11 bases not matched to a gene; V was cut back by 4 bases and J by 2 bases. This CDR3 is built from 17 residues. The CDR3 DNA reads TGTGCCAGCAGCCCCACAATTATGACAGGGGCTGGAAACACCATATATTTT. It specifies CASSPTIMTGAGNTIYF.

V and J are TRBV6-5 and TRBJ2-6; D might be TRBD1 (6 bases). Between the trimmed V and J ends, which lost 8 bases and 15 bases, there was a span of 11 bases. Germline assignment: CDR1 MNHEY and CDR2 SVGAGI. The CDR3 totals 10 residues. Here the CDR3 reads CASGKTGLTF. CDR3 coding DNA: TGTGCCAGCGGTAAGACAGGCCTGACTTTC.

The genes are TRBV28 and TRBJ1-4; the D gene is possibly TRBD1 (5 bases). The CDR3 is made up of 16 amino acids. Trimming stripped 4 bases from V and 8 bases from J, with 20 bases between. The germline gives CDR1 MDHEN, CDR2 SYDVKM. CDR3 in DNA: TGTGCCAGCAGTTATATTGGGGGAGGGGTTAAAGAAAAACTGTTTTTT. Translating it yields CASSYIGGGVKEKLFF.

CDR3 DNA: TGTGCCAGTAGCTCCCGGAACGGGAGGGGCACAGATACGCAGTATTTT. It specifies CASSSRNGRGTDTQYF. The chain is built from TRBV19 and TRBJ2-3, with 8 bases fitting TRBD2. This CDR3 contains 16 residues. The J segment lost 1 base and the V segment lost 6 bases, leaving 9 bases of the junction unmatched. Germline assignment: CDR1 LNHDA and CDR2 SQIVND (reference sequence).

In its sample, this clone ranks as medium-sized. The CDR3 sequence: CASSLGPLPLSYEQYF. The CDR3, as DNA: TGTGCCAGCAGCTTGGGGCCCTTACCCCTCTCCTACGAGCAGTACTTC. The chain carries TRBV5-5 and TRBJ2-7; D remains unclear. The V end was cut by 0 bases, the J end by 0 bases, with 13 bases between. The CDR3 consists of 16 residues. Germline V lookup: CDR1 SGHKS, CDR2 YYEKEE (reference sequence).

The gene calls are TRBV2 and TRBJ1-5; 7 nucleotides line up with TRBD1. V lost 8 bases, J lost 4 bases, and 11 bases stayed unmatched. The CDR3 loop spans 15 amino acids. Germline assignment: CDR1 SNHLY and CDR2 FYNNEI. CDR3 DNA sequence: TGTGCCAGCCGTCTTACAGGGGTTCCGAATCAGCCCCAGCATTTT. Encoded protein: CASRLTGVPNQPQHF.

In regard to this clone: In the same sample, other DNA sequences code for this CDR3. This chain links TRBV7-9 with TRBJ1-5; D not certain. Trimming removed 1 base at V and 0 bases at J, with 7 bases between. The CDR3 is 15 residues long. Germline CDR1 SEHNR, CDR2 FQNEAQ (reference sequence). CDR3 amino acids: CASSLGGYSNQPQHF. The CDR3 DNA follows: TGTGCCAGCAGCTTAGGAGGGTATAGCAATCAGCCCCAGCATTTT.

This clone was detected only a few times. The V call is TRBV7-3, the J call TRBJ2-1; D remains ambiguous. Between the trimmed V and J ends, which lost 3 bases and 8 bases, there was a span of 11 bases. CDR1 is SGHTA and CDR2 is FQGTGA in the germline V gene. The CDR3 is 13 amino acids. The CDR3 nucleotides are TGTGCCAGCAGCTTCTCCAGAGGCGATGAGCAGTTCTTC. Translating it yields CASSFSRGDEQFF.

The rearrangement joins TRBV29-1 to TRBJ2-7; 9 bases map to TRBD2. Germline trimming cut 7 bases from V and 6 bases from J; bases unmatched to any gene: 10. This CDR3 region has 13 residues. Germline lookup yields CDR1 SQVTM and CDR2 ANQGSEA. CDR3 sequence (DNA): TGCAGCGGAAAAAGCGGGGGGATTTCCGAGCAGTACTTC. This codes for CSGKSGGISEQYF.

V is TRBV4-2 and J is TRBJ2-5; TRBD1 matches 9 bases. With 5 bases clipped from V and 5 bases from J, the junction kept 9 bases outside the gene matches. The CDR3 runs 15 residues. Per germline, CDR1 LGHNA and CDR2 YNFKEQ. The CDR3 protein is CASSEQDRGRETQYF. The CDR3 region has the DNA TGTGCCAGCAGCGAACAGGACAGGGGCCGGGAGACCCAGTACTTC.

This chain uses TRBV28 with TRBJ2-1, with a tentative D call TRBD2 (6 bases). The V end was cut by 3 bases, the J end by 4 bases, with 16 bases between. This CDR3 has 16 amino acids. Germline V gene sequence: CDR1 MDHEN, CDR2 SYDVKM. CDR3 sequence: CASSFFAGNNYNEQFF. Written as DNA, the CDR3 is TGTGCCAGCAGTTTCTTCGCGGGAAACAATTACAATGAGCAGTTCTTC.

This clone has a handful of counts. V gene TRBV19 combines with J gene TRBJ1-1; D might be TRBD1 (5 bases). This CDR3 is built from 14 residues. The V gene's germline CDR1 is LNHDA and CDR2 SQIVND (reference sequence). With 5 bases removed from V and 0 bases from J, the gap between germline ends came to 10 bases. In nucleotides, the CDR3 is TGTGCCAGTAGTCGGGGGAACATGAACACTGAAGCTTTCTTT. It specifies CASSRGNMNTEAFF.

This chain joins TRBV6-4 and TRBJ1-2; 8 bases are shared with TRBD1. Germline V gene data show CDR1 as MRHNA and CDR2 as SNTAGT. The CDR3 spans 15 residues. V gave up 5 bases and J gave up 5 bases; unmatched junction bases: 10. The CDR3 spells CASSLHQGAEYGYTF. CDR3 nucleotides: TGTGCCAGCAGTCTTCATCAGGGGGCGGAGTATGGCTACACCTTC.

This rearrangement joins TRBV24-1 to TRBJ2-1; 7 bases line up with TRBD2. Germline CDR1 reads KGHDR; CDR2 reads SFDVKD. V lost 1 base to trimming and J lost 10 bases; unmatched junction nucleotides: 9. The CDR3 consists of 15 residues. The CDR3: CATSDFRGSLSEQFF. The DNA for the CDR3 is TGTGCCACCAGTGATTTCCGCGGGAGCCTCTCCGAGCAGTTCTTC.

This sequence joins TRBV2 and TRBJ1-5; TRBD1 agrees at 10 bases. Germline V gives CDR1 SNHLY, CDR2 FYNNEI. The CDR3 spans 15 residues. Unmatched junction bases numbered 7, after V lost 4 bases and J lost 7 bases. The CDR3 DNA follows: TGTGCCAGCAGTGTGACAGGGGGCGTCGGGCAGCCCCAGCATTTT. Encoded protein: CASSVTGGVGQPQHF.